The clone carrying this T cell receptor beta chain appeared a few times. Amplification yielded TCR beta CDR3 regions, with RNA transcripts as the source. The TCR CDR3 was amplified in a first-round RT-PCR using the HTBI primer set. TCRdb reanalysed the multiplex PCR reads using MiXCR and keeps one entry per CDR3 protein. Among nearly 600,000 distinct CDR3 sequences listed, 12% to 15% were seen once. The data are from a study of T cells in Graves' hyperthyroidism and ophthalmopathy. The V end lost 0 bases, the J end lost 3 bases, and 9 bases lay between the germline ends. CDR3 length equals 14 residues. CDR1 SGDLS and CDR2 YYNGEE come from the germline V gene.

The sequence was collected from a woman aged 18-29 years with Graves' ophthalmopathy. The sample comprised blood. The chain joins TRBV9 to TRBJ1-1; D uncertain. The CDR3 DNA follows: TGTGCCAGCAGCGTAGGGGCAGAGGACACTGAAGCTTTCTTT. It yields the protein CASSVGAEDTEAFF.